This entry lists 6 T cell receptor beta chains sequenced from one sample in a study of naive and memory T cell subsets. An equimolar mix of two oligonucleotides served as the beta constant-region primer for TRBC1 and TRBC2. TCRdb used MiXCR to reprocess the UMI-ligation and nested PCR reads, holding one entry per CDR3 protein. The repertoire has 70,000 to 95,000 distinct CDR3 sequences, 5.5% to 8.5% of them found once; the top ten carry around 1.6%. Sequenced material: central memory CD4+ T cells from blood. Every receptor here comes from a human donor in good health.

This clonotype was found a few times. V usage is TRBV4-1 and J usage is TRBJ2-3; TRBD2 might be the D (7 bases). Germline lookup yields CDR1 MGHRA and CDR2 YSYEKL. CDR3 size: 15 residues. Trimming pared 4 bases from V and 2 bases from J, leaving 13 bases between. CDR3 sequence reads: CASSPAGAPTDTQYF. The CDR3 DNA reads TGCGCCAGCAGCCCGGCGGGGGCTCCCACAGATACGCAGTATTTT.

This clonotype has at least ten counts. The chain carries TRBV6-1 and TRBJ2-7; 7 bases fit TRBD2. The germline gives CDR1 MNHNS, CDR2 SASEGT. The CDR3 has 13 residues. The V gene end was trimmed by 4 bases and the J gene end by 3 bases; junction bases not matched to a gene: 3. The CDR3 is CASSGEGYYEQYF. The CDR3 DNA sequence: TGTGCCAGCAGTGGGGAGGGCTACTACGAGCAGTACTTC.

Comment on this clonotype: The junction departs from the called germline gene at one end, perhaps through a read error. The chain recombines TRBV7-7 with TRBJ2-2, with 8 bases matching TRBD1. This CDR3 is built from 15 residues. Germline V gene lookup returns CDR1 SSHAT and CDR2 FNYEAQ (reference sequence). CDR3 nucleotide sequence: TGTGCCAGCAGCCCCCAGGGGGCGAAGACCGGGGAGCTGTTTTTT. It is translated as CASSPQGAKTGELFF.

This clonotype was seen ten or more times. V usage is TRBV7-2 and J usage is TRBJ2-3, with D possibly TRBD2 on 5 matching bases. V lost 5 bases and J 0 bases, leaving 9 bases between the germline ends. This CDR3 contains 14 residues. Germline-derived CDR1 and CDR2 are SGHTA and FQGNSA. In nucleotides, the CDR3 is TGTGCCAGCAGCCCCGGACTCAGCACAGATACGCAGTATTTT. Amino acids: CASSPGLSTDTQYF.

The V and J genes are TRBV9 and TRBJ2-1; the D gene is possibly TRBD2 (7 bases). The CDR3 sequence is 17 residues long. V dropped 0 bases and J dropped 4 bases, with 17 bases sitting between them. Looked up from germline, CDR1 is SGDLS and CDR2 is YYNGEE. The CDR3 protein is CASSVEGGVSLYNEQFF. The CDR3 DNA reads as TGTGCCAGCAGCGTAGAGGGGGGGGTTAGCCTATACAATGAGCAGTTCTTC. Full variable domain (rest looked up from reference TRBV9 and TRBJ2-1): DSGVTQTPKHLITATGQRVTLRCSPRSGDLSVYWYQQSLDQGLQFLIQYYNGEERAKGNILERFSAQQFPDLHSELNLSSLELGDSALYFCASSVEGGVSLYNEQFFGPGTRLTVL.

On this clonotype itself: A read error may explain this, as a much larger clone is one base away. The CDR3 region has the DNA TGTGCCAGCTCACCAACAAAAGAATATGGCTACGCCTTC. Protein: CASSPTKEYGYAF. The chain joins TRBV18 to TRBJ1-2; D is unclear. The V gene's germline CDR1 is KGHSH and CDR2 LQKENI. CDR3 length equals 13 residues.